This TCR beta chain was recovered during a study of cytomegalovirus exposure and HLA in healthy donors. PCR was performed using 60 Vbeta and 13 Jbeta primers. The repertoire was sequenced with immunoSEQ multiplex PCR; TCRdb's copy has only in-frame clones and lacks some. The table includes some 160,000 clones, about 82% detected once. V lost 4 bases to trimming and J lost 7 bases; unmatched junction nucleotides: 6. Germline V gene data show CDR1 as SGHAT and CDR2 as FQNNGV. This CDR3 is built from 13 residues. This clonotype was sampled from a male donor in good health and CMV-seronegative. The V call is TRBV11-2, the J call TRBJ1-1, with TRBD1 identical over 7 bases. The material sequenced was PBMCs. The CDR3 loop reads CASSSSGGCEAFF. CDR3 sequence (DNA): TGTGCCAGCAGCTCGTCAGGGGGGTGTGAAGCTTTCTTT.